The clone carrying this TCR beta chain showed up many times. The antigen remains undetermined. Unique molecular identifiers tagged every individual TCR cDNA molecule. TCRdb re-derived calls from the 5' RACE reads in MiXCR, one entry per CDR3 protein. The repertoire holds 40,000 to 45,000 distinct CDR3 sequences, approximately 13% seen once, with 50% to 70% in the top ten. The entry originates in a study of spatial heterogeneity in lung cancer. For the study at large: Beta-chain sequences were consistently detected more often than alpha-chain sequences. Study-wide results and caveats: In blood, ubiquitous expanded tumor TCRs appeared more at resection than follow-up.

The time point: sample taken at primary tumor resection. This material consisted of PBMCs, taken at surgery. The TCR sequence derives from a male donor with early-stage non-small cell lung cancer.

CDR3 sequence reads: CASSNPTSGRADTQYF. CDR3 bases: TGCGCCAGCAGCAACCCGACTAGCGGGAGAGCAGATACGCAGTATTTT. V and J are TRBV5-1 and TRBJ2-3; 12 positions match TRBD2. This CDR3 region has 16 residues. Germline CDR1 SGHRS, CDR2 YFSETQ. J gave up 4 bases and V 4 bases, and 7 bases lay outside the gene matches.